Listed here is a single TCR beta chain. Its antigen is not known. The V and J ends lost 5 bases and 14 bases respectively, with 23 bases between them. CDR3 length: 14 amino acids. Stability of Graves' hyperthyroidism was defined as absent ophthalmopathy progression within 18 months. PBMCs came from 7.5 to 10 ml fresh peripheral blood. This sample was taken from a study of T cells in Graves' hyperthyroidism and ophthalmopathy. Study results and limitations: Most thyroid clonotypes that were expanded above 0.001 also turned up in blood.

The investigators amplified TCR beta CDR3 regions from RNA transcripts. HTBI primers drove first-round RT-PCR of the TCR CDR3. MiXCR, applied by TCRdb to the multiplex PCR reads, yields one record per CDR3 protein. Of about 420,000 distinct CDR3 sequences detected, roughly 13% appear once; the ten largest clones hold approximately 5.8%. Sequencing used blood. The rearrangement joins TRBV12-3 or TRBV12-4 to TRBJ2-3; no clear D gene. This receptor was obtained from a woman under 30 with Graves' hyperthyroidism. The CDR3 here is CASSQPNGPSRRYF. The CDR3 DNA is TGTGCCAGCAGTCAACCGAACGGCCCCAGCAGAAGGTATTTT.